Sequencing of this T cell receptor (beta chain) was carried out in a study of blood T cell repertoires in COVID-19. Study-wide context: Donors in the United States, Italy and Spain gave samples during acute or convalescent COVID-19. PBMCs, B-cell-depleted T cells, or T cells were the source of the cDNA or gDNA that made up the material.

As handled by the study authors: Amplification of reference gene primers was used by the study to estimate nucleated cell counts. This table comes from immunoSEQ multiplex PCR, and its TCRdb copy is limited to in-frame clones, with some not included. The DNA was the basis for D and trimming; V, J and clone size are from that table. The sample shows 60,000 or so clones, approximately 90% of them seen only once. CDR3 size: 14 residues. Germline V gives CDR1 SGHKS, CDR2 YYEKEE (reference sequence). V lost 3 bases to trimming and J lost 7 bases; unmatched junction nucleotides: 7. The chain carries TRBV5-5 and TRBJ1-5, with 7 positions matching TRBD1. Sequenced input: peripheral blood. This clonotype was sampled from a human donor in a cohort sampled during active COVID-19. The CDR3 protein is CASSWQGGGQPQHF. The CDR3 nucleotides are TGTGCCAGCAGCTGGCAGGGGGGCGGGCAGCCCCAGCATTTT.